A selection of T cell receptor beta chains follows, all from one sample in a study of blood T cell repertoires in COVID-19. Here immunoSEQ multiplex PCR was the method, and the copy in TCRdb shows in-frame clones only, minus some. The sample includes 130,000 to 150,000 clones, around 89% seen only once; the top ten take roughly 13%. The specimen was peripheral blood. The origin of the receptors is a young man with COVID-19, enrolled during active disease. The CDR3 runs from the conserved cysteine through the conserved F or W. D genes are given only for firm matches. Size is stated for part of the rows, as once, few or many counts, or as a class when the clone is expanded.

>TRBD1|TRBV11-1|TRBJ2-1|-
TGTGCCAGCAGCTTAACCGGGACAGGGGGCAATGAGCAGTTCTTC
CASSLTGTGGNEQFF
>TRBD1|TRBV5-5|TRBJ1-1|-
TGTGCCAGCAGCGTAGACAGGGAGCCCGTGAACACTGAAGCTTTCTTT
CASSVDREPVNTEAFF
>TRBD2|TRBV7-9|TRBJ2-2|-
TGTGCCAGCAGCCTACTAGCGGGAGGGCCTAAAACCGGGGAGCTGTTTTTT
CASSLLAGGPKTGELFF
>-|TRBV29-1|TRBJ2-1|-
TGCAGCGCCGATGGTGGTCTAGGCTATAGCAATGAGCAGTTCTTC
CSADGGLGYSNEQFF
>-|TRBV7-2|TRBJ1-6|few
TGTGCCAGCAGATTAAACAGGGATAATTCACCCCTCCACTTT
CASRLNRDNSPLHF
>-|TRBV24-1|TRBJ2-1|-
TGTGCCACCAGTGATTCGGGACTTAGGGCCAATGAGCAGTTCTTC
CATSDSGLRANEQFF
>TRBD2|TRBV19|TRBJ2-1|-
TGTGCCAGTAGTATAGTGGGTGGGACTAGTTACAATGAGCAGTTCTTC
CASSIVGGTSYNEQFF
>-|TRBV7-3|TRBJ2-1|-
TGTGCCAGCAGCTCGATAGGGGGTTATGAGCAGTTCTTC
CASSSIGGYEQFF
>TRBD1|TRBV2|TRBJ2-1|few
TGTGCCAGCACCCCGGGGCCGGGACAGGGGCATGAGCAGTTCTTC
CASTPGPGQGHEQFF
>TRBD1|TRBV3-1/TRBV3-2|TRBJ2-2|-
TGTGCCAGCAGCCAAGATTTCTGGGACAGTGGTTTCGGGGAGCTGTTTTTT
CASSQDFWDSGFGELFF
>-|TRBV19|TRBJ1-5|-
TGTGCCAGTAGTGTGGGGGGGTATCAGCCCCAGCATTTT
CASSVGGYQPQHF
>TRBD1|TRBV28|TRBJ1-2|once
TGTGCCAGCAGTTTATTAGGGGGCGGCTATGGCTACACCTTC
CASSLLGGGYGYTF
>TRBD1|TRBV5-8|TRBJ2-2|few
TGTGCCAGCACCGACATTAAGGGCAGGGGGCCCACCGGGGAGCTGTTTTTT
CASTDIKGRGPTGELFF